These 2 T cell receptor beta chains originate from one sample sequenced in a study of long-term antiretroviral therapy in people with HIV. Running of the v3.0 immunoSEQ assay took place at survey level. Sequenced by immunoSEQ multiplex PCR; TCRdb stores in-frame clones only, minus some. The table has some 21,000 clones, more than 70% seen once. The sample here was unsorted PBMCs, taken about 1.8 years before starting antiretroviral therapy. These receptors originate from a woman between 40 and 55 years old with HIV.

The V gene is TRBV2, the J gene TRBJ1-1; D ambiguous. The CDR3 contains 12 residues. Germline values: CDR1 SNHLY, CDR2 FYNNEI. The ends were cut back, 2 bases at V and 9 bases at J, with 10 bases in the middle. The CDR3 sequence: CASSEHPNKAFF. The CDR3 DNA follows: TGTGCCAGCAGTGAACACCCTAACAAAGCTTTCTTT.

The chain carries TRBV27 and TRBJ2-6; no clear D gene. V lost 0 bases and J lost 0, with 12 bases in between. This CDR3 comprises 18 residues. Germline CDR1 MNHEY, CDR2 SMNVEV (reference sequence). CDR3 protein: CASSLSPMKPSGANVLTF. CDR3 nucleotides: TGTGCCAGCAGTTTATCCCCTATGAAGCCCTCTGGGGCCAACGTCCTGACTTTC.